Listed below are T cell receptor beta chains from one sample, sequenced in a study of breast tumors, draining lymph nodes, adjacent tissues. TCRdb re-analysed the multiplex PCR reads in MiXCR, keeping a single row per CDR3 protein. This table has around 130,000 distinct CDR3 sequences, 20% to 25% appearing once. Input material: axillary lymph node tissue. These receptors all stem from a female donor with breast cancer. Some clones in this sample may be carry-over from other donors' samples. CDR3s include the opening cysteine and the closing phenylalanine or tryptophan. Fields, in order: D gene, J gene, clone size, V gene, CDR3 protein, CDR3 DNA. A D gene is named only where the DNA matches it firmly. The size of a clone is reported for some rows only, either as once, few or many, or as a class for expanded clones.

D gene: NA
J gene: TRBJ2-2
clone size: many
V gene: TRBV5-1
CDR3 protein: CASSLGGPGELFF
CDR3 DNA: TGCGCCAGCAGCTTGGGGGGACCCGGGGAGCTGTTTTTT

D gene: NA
J gene: TRBJ2-7
clone size: many
V gene: TRBV5-1
CDR3 protein: CASSPGQGAASGRNYEQYF
CDR3 DNA: TGCGCCAGCAGCCCAGGACAGGGGGCGGCTAGCGGGAGAAACTACGAGCAGTACTTC

D gene: TRBD2
J gene: TRBJ2-1
clone size: many
V gene: TRBV29-1
CDR3 protein: CSVEDFRQAGGEQFF
CDR3 DNA: TGCAGCGTTGAAGATTTTCGTCAGGCGGGAGGTGAGCAGTTCTTC

D gene: TRBD2
J gene: TRBJ2-7
clone size: many
V gene: TRBV20-1
CDR3 protein: CSATGTSGSDEQYF
CDR3 DNA: TGCAGTGCTACCGGGACTAGCGGGAGCGACGAGCAGTACTTC

D gene: NA
J gene: TRBJ1-4
clone size: few
V gene: TRBV5-6
CDR3 protein: CASSSSGESEKLFF
CDR3 DNA: TGTGCCAGCAGCTCCTCAGGGGAATCGGAAAAACTGTTTTTT

D gene: TRBD2
J gene: TRBJ2-1
clone size: many
V gene: TRBV12-3/TRBV12-4
CDR3 protein: CASSLGLAGLGEQFF
CDR3 DNA: TGTGCCAGCAGTTTAGGGCTAGCGGGGCTCGGGGAGCAGTTCTTC

D gene: TRBD2
J gene: TRBJ2-3
clone size: many
V gene: TRBV11-3
CDR3 protein: CASSLGLADTQYF
CDR3 DNA: TGTGCCAGCAGCCTGGGACTAGCAGATACGCAGTATTTT

D gene: TRBD2
J gene: TRBJ2-3
clone size: NA
V gene: TRBV5-1
CDR3 protein: CASSLRLAGSTDTQYF
CDR3 DNA: TGCGCCAGCAGCTTACGACTAGCGGGGAGCACAGATACGCAGTATTTT

D gene: NA
J gene: TRBJ2-5
clone size: many
V gene: TRBV10-2
CDR3 protein: CASSDASETQYF
CDR3 DNA: TGCGCCAGCAGTGATGCTTCCGAGACCCAGTACTTC

D gene: NA
J gene: TRBJ2-7
clone size: many
V gene: TRBV7-9
CDR3 protein: CASSLVVSAKYEQYF
CDR3 DNA: TGTGCCAGCAGCTTAGTGGTAAGCGCAAAGTACGAGCAGTACTTC

D gene: TRBD1
J gene: TRBJ2-5
clone size: many
V gene: TRBV12-3/TRBV12-4
CDR3 protein: CASRTGGLETQYF
CDR3 DNA: TGTGCCAGCAGGACAGGGGGTTTGGAGACCCAGTACTTC

D gene: TRBD2
J gene: TRBJ2-1
clone size: many
V gene: TRBV19
CDR3 protein: CASSIGGRAVNEQFF
CDR3 DNA: TGTGCCAGTAGTATAGGCGGGAGGGCCGTTAATGAGCAGTTCTTC

D gene: NA
J gene: TRBJ1-2
clone size: many
V gene: TRBV30
CDR3 protein: CAWTTVFGGYTF
CDR3 DNA: TGTGCCTGGACGACCGTCTTTGGGGGCTACACCTTC

D gene: NA
J gene: TRBJ2-3
clone size: many
V gene: TRBV27
CDR3 protein: CASSLSGDTQYF
CDR3 DNA: TGTGCCAGCAGTTTATCGGGAGATACGCAGTATTTT

D gene: NA
J gene: TRBJ1-6
clone size: many
V gene: TRBV29-1
CDR3 protein: CSVEEARSSYNSPLHF
CDR3 DNA: TGCAGCGTTGAAGAGGCGCGGAGCTCCTATAATTCACCCCTCCACTTT

D gene: TRBD1
J gene: TRBJ2-1
clone size: many
V gene: TRBV24-1
CDR3 protein: CATSDFRDSTINEQFF
CDR3 DNA: TGTGCCACCAGTGACTTCCGGGACAGCACGATCAATGAGCAGTTCTTC

D gene: TRBD1
J gene: TRBJ2-2
clone size: NA
V gene: TRBV3-1
CDR3 protein: CASSQDLGTGDNTGEPFF
CDR3 DNA: TGTGCCAGCAGCCAAGATCTCGGTACAGGGGACAACACCGGGGAGCCGTTTTTT

D gene: TRBD2
J gene: TRBJ2-5
clone size: many
V gene: TRBV12-3/TRBV12-4
CDR3 protein: CATTSGTQTQYF
CDR3 DNA: TGTGCCACCACAAGCGGGACCCAGACCCAGTACTTC

D gene: NA
J gene: TRBJ2-7
clone size: many
V gene: TRBV5-5
CDR3 protein: CASSLGSGDYEQYF
CDR3 DNA: TGTGCCAGCAGCTTGGGGTCGGGGGACTACGAGCAGTACTTC

D gene: TRBD2
J gene: TRBJ2-7
clone size: many
V gene: TRBV19
CDR3 protein: CASSNSGAYEQYF
CDR3 DNA: TGTGCCAGTAGTAATAGCGGGGCCTACGAGCAGTACTTC

D gene: NA
J gene: TRBJ2-7
clone size: many
V gene: TRBV7-8
CDR3 protein: CASSLGVGDEQYF
CDR3 DNA: TGTGCCAGCAGCTTAGGTGTTGGGGACGAGCAGTACTTC

D gene: NA
J gene: TRBJ1-1
clone size: NA
V gene: TRBV29-1
CDR3 protein: CSVVGQTEAFF
CDR3 DNA: TGCAGCGTCGTGGGACAAACTGAAGCTTTCTTT

D gene: TRBD1
J gene: TRBJ1-6
clone size: many
V gene: TRBV9
CDR3 protein: CASSPGQGGSPLHF
CDR3 DNA: TGTGCCAGCAGCCCGGGACAGGGCGGTTCACCCCTCCACTTT

D gene: TRBD1
J gene: TRBJ2-6
clone size: many
V gene: TRBV19
CDR3 protein: CASGTGVDVLTF
CDR3 DNA: TGTGCCAGTGGGACAGGGGTGGACGTCCTGACTTTC

D gene: TRBD2
J gene: TRBJ2-1
clone size: few
V gene: TRBV28
CDR3 protein: CASRPAGGGHNEQFF
CDR3 DNA: TGTGCCAGCAGGCCAGCGGGGGGGGGCCACAATGAGCAGTTCTTC

D gene: TRBD1
J gene: TRBJ1-2
clone size: many
V gene: TRBV3-1
CDR3 protein: CASSQVGRGLYGYTF
CDR3 DNA: TGTGCCAGCAGCCAAGTCGGCAGGGGGCTTTATGGCTACACCTTC

D gene: NA
J gene: TRBJ1-3
clone size: NA
V gene: TRBV28
CDR3 protein: CASSGLTSGNTIYF
CDR3 DNA: TGTGCCAGCAGTGGACTGACCTCTGGAAACACCATATATTTT

D gene: NA
J gene: TRBJ1-4
clone size: many
V gene: TRBV12-3/TRBV12-4
CDR3 protein: CASTPTRSEKLFF
CDR3 DNA: TGTGCCAGCACCCCGACCCGTAGTGAAAAACTGTTTTTT

D gene: TRBD2
J gene: TRBJ2-1
clone size: many
V gene: TRBV6-2/TRBV6-3
CDR3 protein: CASRVAGHYNEQFF
CDR3 DNA: TGTGCCAGCAGAGTAGCGGGCCATTACAATGAGCAGTTCTTC

D gene: TRBD2
J gene: TRBJ2-3
clone size: many
V gene: TRBV9
CDR3 protein: CASSPGPGLAGGAPDTQYF
CDR3 DNA: TGTGCCAGCAGCCCCGGCCCTGGACTAGCGGGGGGTGCACCAGATACGCAGTATTTT

D gene: TRBD1
J gene: TRBJ2-7
clone size: many
V gene: TRBV3-1
CDR3 protein: CASSIPGQDYEQYF
CDR3 DNA: TGTGCCAGCAGCATTCCGGGACAGGACTACGAGCAGTACTTC

D gene: TRBD2
J gene: TRBJ2-7
clone size: many
V gene: TRBV27
CDR3 protein: CASSLSRKLAGGPPYEQYF
CDR3 DNA: TGTGCCAGCAGTTTATCGCGGAAACTAGCGGGAGGTCCACCCTACGAGCAGTACTTC

D gene: TRBD1
J gene: TRBJ1-6
clone size: few
V gene: TRBV28
CDR3 protein: CASSLGTGGSYNSPLHF
CDR3 DNA: TGTGCCAGCAGTCTAGGGACAGGGGGCTCCTATAATTCACCCCTCCACTTT

D gene: NA
J gene: TRBJ2-3
clone size: many
V gene: TRBV5-4
CDR3 protein: CASTSLDTQYF
CDR3 DNA: TGTGCCAGCACTAGCTTGGATACGCAGTATTTT

D gene: NA
J gene: TRBJ2-1
clone size: many
V gene: TRBV20-1
CDR3 protein: CSARGSHGPNEQFF
CDR3 DNA: TGCAGTGCTAGAGGTTCCCACGGCCCAAATGAGCAGTTCTTC

D gene: TRBD1
J gene: TRBJ1-2
clone size: many
V gene: TRBV11-2
CDR3 protein: CASSLTGGVPYGYTF
CDR3 DNA: TGTGCCAGCAGCTTGACAGGGGGCGTCCCCTATGGCTACACCTTC

D gene: NA
J gene: TRBJ2-1
clone size: NA
V gene: TRBV6-1
CDR3 protein: CASSEVGSVSPYNEQFF
CDR3 DNA: TGTGCCAGCAGTGAAGTGGGCAGCGTTTCCCCTTACAATGAGCAGTTCTTC

D gene: TRBD1
J gene: TRBJ2-7
clone size: many
V gene: TRBV27
CDR3 protein: CASSATGGYEQYF
CDR3 DNA: TGTGCCAGCAGTGCCACAGGGGGCTACGAGCAGTACTTC

D gene: NA
J gene: TRBJ1-2
clone size: many
V gene: TRBV27
CDR3 protein: CASSLRGGYGYTF
CDR3 DNA: TGTGCCAGCAGTTTACGGGGCGGCTATGGCTACACCTTC

D gene: NA
J gene: TRBJ1-4
clone size: many
V gene: TRBV2
CDR3 protein: CASGPEGSEKLFF
CDR3 DNA: TGTGCCAGCGGTCCTGAGGGCTCGGAAAAACTGTTTTTT

D gene: NA
J gene: TRBJ2-5
clone size: many
V gene: TRBV12-3/TRBV12-4
CDR3 protein: CASSFAEGETQYF
CDR3 DNA: TGTGCCAGCAGTTTTGCTGAGGGAGAGACCCAGTACTTC

D gene: NA
J gene: TRBJ2-3
clone size: many
V gene: TRBV29-1
CDR3 protein: CSVEDFATDTQYF
CDR3 DNA: TGCAGCGTTGAAGATTTTGCCACAGATACGCAGTATTTT

D gene: TRBD2
J gene: TRBJ2-5
clone size: NA
V gene: TRBV28
CDR3 protein: CASSIKLAWDSQETQYF
CDR3 DNA: TGTGCCAGCAGTATAAAACTAGCGTGGGACTCTCAAGAGACCCAGTACTTC

D gene: NA
J gene: TRBJ2-1
clone size: many
V gene: TRBV6-4
CDR3 protein: CASSDSPQAAEQFF
CDR3 DNA: TGTGCCAGCAGTGACTCTCCGCAAGCTGCTGAGCAGTTCTTC

D gene: NA
J gene: TRBJ2-4
clone size: few
V gene: TRBV5-1
CDR3 protein: CATTWGAGGIQYF
CDR3 DNA: TGCGCCACCACGTGGGGGGCCGGGGGCATTCAGTACTTC

D gene: TRBD1
J gene: TRBJ1-4
clone size: NA
V gene: TRBV6-5
CDR3 protein: CASSYSTGEAEKLFF
CDR3 DNA: TGTGCCAGCAGTTACTCAACAGGGGAGGCGGAAAAACTGTTTTTT

D gene: NA
J gene: TRBJ2-5
clone size: many
V gene: TRBV19
CDR3 protein: CASSTGGVGETQYF
CDR3 DNA: TGTGCCAGTAGTACAGGGGGGGTGGGGGAGACCCAGTACTTC

D gene: NA
J gene: TRBJ2-5
clone size: many
V gene: TRBV7-9
CDR3 protein: CASSTRTGDGDQETQYF
CDR3 DNA: TGTGCCAGCAGCACCCGGACGGGGGATGGGGATCAAGAGACCCAGTACTTC

D gene: NA
J gene: TRBJ2-7
clone size: many
V gene: TRBV20-1
CDR3 protein: CSALRGPLSYEQYF
CDR3 DNA: TGCAGTGCCCTCCGGGGCCCGCTCTCCTACGAGCAGTACTTC

D gene: NA
J gene: TRBJ1-3
clone size: many
V gene: TRBV30
CDR3 protein: CALEPARPGNTIYF
CDR3 DNA: TGTGCCTTAGAGCCGGCAAGGCCTGGAAACACCATATATTTT

D gene: TRBD2
J gene: TRBJ2-1
clone size: many
V gene: TRBV10-3
CDR3 protein: CAISMLAGADEQFF
CDR3 DNA: TGTGCCATCAGTATGCTAGCGGGAGCGGATGAGCAGTTCTTC

D gene: TRBD2
J gene: TRBJ2-7
clone size: many
V gene: TRBV6-1
CDR3 protein: CASTERGSGRYEQYF
CDR3 DNA: TGTGCCAGCACCGAGAGAGGTAGCGGGAGGTACGAGCAGTACTTC

D gene: TRBD1
J gene: TRBJ1-2
clone size: NA
V gene: TRBV24-1
CDR3 protein: CATSEQTGTGYAF
CDR3 DNA: TGTGCCACCAGTGAGCAGACAGGGACGGGCTACGCCTTC

D gene: NA
J gene: TRBJ1-2
clone size: many
V gene: TRBV7-8
CDR3 protein: CASSFAGTGIYGYTF
CDR3 DNA: TGTGCCAGCAGCTTCGCCGGCACGGGAATCTATGGCTACACCTTC

D gene: NA
J gene: TRBJ2-2
clone size: many
V gene: TRBV24-1
CDR3 protein: CATSRYGGGTGELFF
CDR3 DNA: TGTGCCACCAGTAGGTACGGGGGCGGCACCGGGGAGCTGTTTTTT

D gene: NA
J gene: TRBJ2-7
clone size: many
V gene: TRBV4-1
CDR3 protein: CASSQVGGGDEQYF
CDR3 DNA: TGCGCCAGCAGCCAAGTCGGAGGAGGAGACGAGCAGTACTTC

D gene: NA
J gene: TRBJ2-6
clone size: many
V gene: TRBV2
CDR3 protein: CASSEISGANVLTF
CDR3 DNA: TGTGCCAGCAGTGAAATATCTGGGGCCAACGTCCTGACTTTC